This TCR beta chain was captured by sequencing in a study of fetal regulatory T cell absence and autoimmunity. General study findings and limits: Broadly similar TRB gene family usage was seen in pancreas and cord blood.

About this clone: The antigen remains undetermined.

Method: immunoSEQ multiplex PCR; TCRdb's copy keeps in-frame clones and lacks some. In the table there are about 95,000 clones, 72% of which are singletons. Sequenced: pancreas tissue. The sequence came from a male donor with IPEX syndrome.

CDR3 protein: CASSEHGSGTDTQYF. CDR3 nucleotide sequence: TGTGCCAGCAGTGAACACGGGAGTGGGACAGATACGCAGTATTTT. J is TRBJ2-3 and V is TRBV2; D perhaps matches TRBD2 (6 bases). V was trimmed by 2 bases and J by 3 bases, leaving 12 bases between them. Germline V gene sequence: CDR1 SNHLY, CDR2 FYNNEI. CDR3 length: 15 residues.